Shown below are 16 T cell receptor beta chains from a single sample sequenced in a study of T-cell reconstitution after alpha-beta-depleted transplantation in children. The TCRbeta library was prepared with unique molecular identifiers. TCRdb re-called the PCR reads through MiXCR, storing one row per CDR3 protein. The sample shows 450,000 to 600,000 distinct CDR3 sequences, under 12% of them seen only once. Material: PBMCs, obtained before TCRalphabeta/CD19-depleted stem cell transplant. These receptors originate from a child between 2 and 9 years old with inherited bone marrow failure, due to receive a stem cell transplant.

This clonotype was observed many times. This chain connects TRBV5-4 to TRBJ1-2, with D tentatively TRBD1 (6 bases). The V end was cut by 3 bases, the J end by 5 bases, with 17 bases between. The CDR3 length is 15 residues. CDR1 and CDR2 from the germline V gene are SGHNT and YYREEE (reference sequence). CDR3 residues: CASSSGGPSEYGYTF. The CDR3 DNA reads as TGTGCCAGCAGCTCCGGGGGCCCCAGCGAGTATGGCTACACCTTC.

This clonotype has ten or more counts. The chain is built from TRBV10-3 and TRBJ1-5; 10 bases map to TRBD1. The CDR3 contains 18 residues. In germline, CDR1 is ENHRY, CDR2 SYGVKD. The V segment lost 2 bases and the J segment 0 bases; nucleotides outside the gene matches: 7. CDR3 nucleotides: TGTGCCATCAGTGAGGGGACAGGGGCCCTATATAGCAATCAGCCCCAGCATTTT. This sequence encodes CAISEGTGALYSNQPQHF.

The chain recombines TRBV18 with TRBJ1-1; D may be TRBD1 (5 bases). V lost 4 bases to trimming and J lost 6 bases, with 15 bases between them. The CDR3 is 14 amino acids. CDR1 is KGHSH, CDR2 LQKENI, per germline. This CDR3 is CASSRAGSGAEAFF. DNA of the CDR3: TGTGCCAGCTCACGGGCAGGGAGCGGGGCTGAAGCTTTCTTT. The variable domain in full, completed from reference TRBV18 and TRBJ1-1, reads NAGVMQNPRHLVRRRGQEARLRCSPMKGHSHVYWYRQLPEEGLKFMVYLQKENIIDESGMPKERFSAEFPKEGPSILRIQQVVRGDSAAYFCASSRAGSGAEAFFGQGTRLTVV.

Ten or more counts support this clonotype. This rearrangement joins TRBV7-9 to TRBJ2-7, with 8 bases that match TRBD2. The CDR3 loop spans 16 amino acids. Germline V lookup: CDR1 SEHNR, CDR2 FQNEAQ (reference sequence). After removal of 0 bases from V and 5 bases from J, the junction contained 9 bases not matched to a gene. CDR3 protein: CASSLAGRGRSHEQYF. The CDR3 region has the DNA TGTGCCAGCAGCTTAGCGGGGCGCGGGAGGTCCCACGAGCAGTACTTC.

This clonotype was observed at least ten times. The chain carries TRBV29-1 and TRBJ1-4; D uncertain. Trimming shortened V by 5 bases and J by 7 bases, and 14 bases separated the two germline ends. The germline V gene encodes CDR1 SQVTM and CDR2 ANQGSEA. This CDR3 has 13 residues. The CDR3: CSVRARFGEKLFF. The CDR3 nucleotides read TGCAGCGTTAGGGCACGGTTTGGTGAAAAACTGTTTTTT.

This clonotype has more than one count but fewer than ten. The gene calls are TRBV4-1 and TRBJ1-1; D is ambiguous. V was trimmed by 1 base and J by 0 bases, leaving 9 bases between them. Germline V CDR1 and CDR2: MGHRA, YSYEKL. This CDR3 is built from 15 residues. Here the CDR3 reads CASSQGLIMNTEAFF. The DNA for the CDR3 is TGCGCCAGCAGCCAAGGACTGATCATGAACACTGAAGCTTTCTTT.

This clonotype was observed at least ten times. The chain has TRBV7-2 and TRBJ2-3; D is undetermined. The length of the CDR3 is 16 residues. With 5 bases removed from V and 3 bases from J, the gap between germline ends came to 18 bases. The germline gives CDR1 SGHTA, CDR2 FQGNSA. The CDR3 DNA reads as TGTGCCAGCAGCGCCCGGTTATCTGAGAGAACAGATACGCAGTATTTT. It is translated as CASSARLSERTDTQYF.

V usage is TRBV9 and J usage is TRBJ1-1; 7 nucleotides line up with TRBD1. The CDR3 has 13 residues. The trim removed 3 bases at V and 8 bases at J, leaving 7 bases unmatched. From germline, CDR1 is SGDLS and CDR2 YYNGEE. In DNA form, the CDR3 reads TGTGCCAGCAGCGGAATTCCGGGACAGGAAGCTTTCTTT. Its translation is CASSGIPGQEAFF.

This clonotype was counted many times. Here the CDR3 DNA reads TGTGCCAGCAGCCAAGAAGGCAACACCGGGGAGCTGTTTTTT. Amino acid sequence: CASSQEGNTGELFF. This chain connects TRBV14 to TRBJ2-2; D gene ambiguous. The CDR3 sequence is 14 residues long. CDR1 and CDR2 from the germline V gene are SGHDN and FVKESK. V was cut by 0 bases and J by 2 bases, with 4 bases left in between.

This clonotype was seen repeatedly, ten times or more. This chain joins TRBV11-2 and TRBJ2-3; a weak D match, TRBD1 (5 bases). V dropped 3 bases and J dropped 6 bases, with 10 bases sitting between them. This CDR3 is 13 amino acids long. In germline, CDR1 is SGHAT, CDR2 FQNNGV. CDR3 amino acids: CASSFWGDDTQYF. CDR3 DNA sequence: TGTGCCAGCAGCTTCTGGGGCGACGATACGCAGTATTTT.

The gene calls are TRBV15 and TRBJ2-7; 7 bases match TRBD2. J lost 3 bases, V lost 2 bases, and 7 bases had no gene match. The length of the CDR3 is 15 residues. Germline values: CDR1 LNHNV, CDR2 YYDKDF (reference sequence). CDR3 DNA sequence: TGTGCCACCAGCAGACCTAGCGGCTTGGGCTACGAGCAGTACTTC. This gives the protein CATSRPSGLGYEQYF.

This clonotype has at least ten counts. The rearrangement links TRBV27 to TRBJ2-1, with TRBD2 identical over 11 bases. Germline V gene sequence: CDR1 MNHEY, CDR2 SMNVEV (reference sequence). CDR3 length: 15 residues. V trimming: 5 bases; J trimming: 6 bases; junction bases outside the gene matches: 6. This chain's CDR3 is CASSLLAGEINEQFF. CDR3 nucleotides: TGTGCCAGCAGTCTACTAGCGGGAGAGATCAATGAGCAGTTCTTC.

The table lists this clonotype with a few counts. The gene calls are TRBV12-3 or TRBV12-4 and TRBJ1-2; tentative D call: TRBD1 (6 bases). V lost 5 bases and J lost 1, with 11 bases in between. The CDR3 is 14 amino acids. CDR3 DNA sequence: TGTGCCAGCAGTACGGACAGAAATAACTATGGCTACACCTTC. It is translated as CASSTDRNNYGYTF.

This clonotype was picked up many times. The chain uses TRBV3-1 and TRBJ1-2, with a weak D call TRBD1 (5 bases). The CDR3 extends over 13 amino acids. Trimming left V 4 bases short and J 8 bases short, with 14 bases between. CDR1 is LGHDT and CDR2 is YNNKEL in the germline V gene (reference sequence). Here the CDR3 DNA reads TGTGCCAGCAGCCCTAGGGGTTTCGACGGCTACACCTTC. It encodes CASSPRGFDGYTF.

The CDR3 region is CASSLGQSTKNIQYF. The CDR3 nucleotides are TGCGCCAGCAGCCTCGGACAGTCCACCAAAAACATTCAGTACTTC. V usage is TRBV4-1 and J usage is TRBJ2-4; possible D gene TRBD1, 6 bases. V lost 4 bases and J lost 2, with 12 bases in between. The germline V gene encodes CDR1 MGHRA and CDR2 YSYEKL. This CDR3 has 15 residues.

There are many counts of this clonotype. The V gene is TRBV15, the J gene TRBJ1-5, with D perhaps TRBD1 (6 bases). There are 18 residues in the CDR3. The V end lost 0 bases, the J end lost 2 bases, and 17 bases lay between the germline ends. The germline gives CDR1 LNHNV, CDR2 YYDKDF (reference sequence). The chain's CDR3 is CATSRDHGGGGGNQPQHF. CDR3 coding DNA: TGTGCCACCAGCAGAGATCATGGAGGAGGGGGAGGCAATCAGCCCCAGCATTTT.